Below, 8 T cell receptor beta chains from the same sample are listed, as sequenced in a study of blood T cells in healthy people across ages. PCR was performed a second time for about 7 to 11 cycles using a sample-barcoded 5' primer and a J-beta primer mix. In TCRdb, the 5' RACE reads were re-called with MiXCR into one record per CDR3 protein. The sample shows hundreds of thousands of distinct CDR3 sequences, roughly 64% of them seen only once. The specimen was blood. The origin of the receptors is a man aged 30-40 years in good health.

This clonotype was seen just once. The CDR3 reads CASSDSGDSHSTDTQYF. CDR3 coding DNA: TGTGCCAGCAGCGACTCAGGGGACTCACATAGCACAGATACGCAGTATTTT. The chain couples TRBV27 to TRBJ2-3; D could derive from TRBD1 or TRBD2 (6 bases each). The CDR3 has 17 amino acids. V was pared by 6 bases and J by 0 bases, with 19 bases between. CDR1 is MNHEY, CDR2 SMNVEV, per germline (reference sequence).

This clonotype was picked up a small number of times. The CDR3, as DNA: TGCGCCAGCAGCCTCGGACGGGACCAAGAGACCCAGTACTTC. Its translation: CASSLGRDQETQYF. V gene TRBV5-1 combines with J gene TRBJ2-5; no definite D call. The V gene lost 4 bases and the J gene lost 0 bases, with 10 bases spanning the gap. Germline V CDR1 and CDR2: SGHRS, YFSETQ. The CDR3 sequence is 14 residues long.

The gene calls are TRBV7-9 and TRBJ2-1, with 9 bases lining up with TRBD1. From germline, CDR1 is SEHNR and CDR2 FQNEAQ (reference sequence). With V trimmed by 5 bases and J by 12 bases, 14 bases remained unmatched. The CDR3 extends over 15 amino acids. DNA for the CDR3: TGTGCCAGCAGCCCTTCGGAGGACAGGGGTGGTGGGCAGTTCTTC. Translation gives CASSPSEDRGGGQFF. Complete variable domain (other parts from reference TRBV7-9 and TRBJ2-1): DTGVSQNPRHKITKRGQNVTFRCDPISEHNRLYWYRQTLGQGPEFLTYFQNEAQLEKSRLLSDRFSAERPKGSFSTLEIQRTEQGDSAMYLCASSPSEDRGGGQFFGPGTRLTVL.

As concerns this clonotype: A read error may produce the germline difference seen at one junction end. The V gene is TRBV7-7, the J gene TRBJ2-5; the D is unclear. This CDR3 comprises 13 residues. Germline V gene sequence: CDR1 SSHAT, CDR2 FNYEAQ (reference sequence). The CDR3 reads CASSSISQETQYF. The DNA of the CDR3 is TGTGCTAGCAGCTCGATATCCCAAGAGACCCAGTACTTC.

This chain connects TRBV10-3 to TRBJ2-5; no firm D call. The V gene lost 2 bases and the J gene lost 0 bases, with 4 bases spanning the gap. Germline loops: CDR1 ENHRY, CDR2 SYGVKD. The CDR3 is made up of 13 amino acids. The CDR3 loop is CAISETNQETQYF. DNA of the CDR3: TGTGCCATCAGTGAGACTAACCAAGAGACCCAGTACTTC.

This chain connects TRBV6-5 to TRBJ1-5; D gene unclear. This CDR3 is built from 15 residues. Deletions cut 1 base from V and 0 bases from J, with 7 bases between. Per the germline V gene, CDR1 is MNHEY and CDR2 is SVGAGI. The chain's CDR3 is CASSYLFDSNQPQHF. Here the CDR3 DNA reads TGTGCCAGCAGTTACTTGTTTGATAGCAATCAGCCCCAGCATTTT.

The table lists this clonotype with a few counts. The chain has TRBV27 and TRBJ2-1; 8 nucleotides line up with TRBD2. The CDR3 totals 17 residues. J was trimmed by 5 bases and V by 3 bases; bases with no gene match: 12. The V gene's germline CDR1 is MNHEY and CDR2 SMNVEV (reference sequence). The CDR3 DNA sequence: TGTGCCAGCAGTTTCCTTCTTACTAGCGGACTAGACAATGAGCAGTTCTTC. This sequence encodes CASSFLLTSGLDNEQFF.

The CDR3 region is CASSEGWREKLFF. CDR3 bases: TGTGCCAGCAGTGAGGGGTGGAGGGAAAAACTGTTTTTT. The chain links TRBV25-1 to TRBJ1-4; unclear D gene. CDR1 is MGHDK and CDR2 is SYGVNS in the germline V gene. V was trimmed by 3 bases and J by 8 bases, leaving 10 bases between them. This CDR3 spans 13 amino acids.